The next 3 T cell receptor beta chains were all read from a single sample in a study of cytomegalovirus exposure and HLA in healthy donors. Primers for the PCR totalled 60 Vbeta and 13 Jbeta. Assay used: immunoSEQ multiplex PCR; TCRdb lists only in-frame clones, some missing. The table lists around 130,000 clones, 70% to 80% of them singletons, with over 0.9% in the top ten. The sequenced sample consisted of PBMCs. All receptors come from a woman aged 60 to 75 in good health and CMV-seronegative.

This sequence joins TRBV2 and TRBJ1-5, with D perhaps matching TRBD1 (6 bases). Trimming removed 6 bases from V and 0 bases from J, with 12 bases in between. The germline V gene has CDR1 SNHLY and CDR2 FYNNEI. The CDR3 extends over 15 amino acids. The CDR3, as DNA: TGTGCCAGCAGATTCCAGGGACATAGCAATCAGCCCCAGCATTTT. The encoded protein is CASRFQGHSNQPQHF.

The CDR3 region has the DNA TGTGCCAGCAGTTTTTGGGGCAATTCCTACGAGCAGTACTTC. Encoded protein: CASSFWGNSYEQYF. The J gene is TRBJ2-7, the V gene TRBV27; D might be TRBD1 (5 bases). The ends were cut back, 3 bases at V and 1 base at J, with 10 bases in the middle. The CDR3 totals 14 residues. Germline-derived CDR1 and CDR2 are MNHEY and SMNVEV (reference sequence).

V gene TRBV11-3 combines with J gene TRBJ2-5, with a tentative D call TRBD1 (5 bases). Germline loops: CDR1 SGHNT, CDR2 YENEEA. The CDR3 contains 16 residues. Trimming pared 1 base from V and 6 bases from J, leaving 18 bases between. CDR3 loop: CASSLAAQGPEKTQYF. Here the CDR3 DNA reads TGTGCCAGCAGCTTAGCAGCCCAGGGTCCTGAGAAGACCCAGTACTTC.